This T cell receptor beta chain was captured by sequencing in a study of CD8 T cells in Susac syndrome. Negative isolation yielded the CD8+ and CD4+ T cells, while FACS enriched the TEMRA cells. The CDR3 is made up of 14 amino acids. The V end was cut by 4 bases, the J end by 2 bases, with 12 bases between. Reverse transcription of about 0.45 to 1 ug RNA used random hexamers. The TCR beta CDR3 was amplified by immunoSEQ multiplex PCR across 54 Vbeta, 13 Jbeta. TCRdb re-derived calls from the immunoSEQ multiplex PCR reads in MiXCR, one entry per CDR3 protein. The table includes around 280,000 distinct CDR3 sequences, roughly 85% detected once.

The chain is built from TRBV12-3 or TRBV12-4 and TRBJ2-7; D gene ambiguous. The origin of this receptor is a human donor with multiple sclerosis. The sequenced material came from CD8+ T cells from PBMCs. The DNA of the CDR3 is TGTGCCAGCAGTTCGCACACTGGCACCTACGAGCAGTACTTC. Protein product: CASSSHTGTYEQYF.